This T cell receptor beta chain emerged from a study of identical twins. TCRdb re-called the 5' RACE reads with MiXCR, one entry per CDR3 protein. The sample contains more than 600,000 distinct CDR3 sequences, around a sixth of which appear only once. Trimming left V 7 bases short and J 3 bases short, with 18 bases between. CDR3 length: 15 residues. CDR1 is MNHNS, CDR2 SASEGT, per germline. The sample also formed part of further work on T cells expressing NK-cell markers. From that study: Among the eight sequenced donors, seven tested HCMV-seropositive and one tested seronegative. Leadership of the CD3+CD56-NKG2C+ fraction also belonged to these clonotypes in several donors.

The chain carries TRBV6-1 and TRBJ1-1, with D possibly TRBD1 on 5 matching bases. The clonotype originates from a young woman in good health. The source material was PBMCs. CDR3 nucleotides: TGTGCCAGCATTGCCACTTTGCGGGGGTACACTGAAGCTTTCTTT. Translated, it gives CASIATLRGYTEAFF.